The following is a T cell receptor (beta chain) sequence with its context. Its specific antigen is unknown. No much larger clone is present one base from it, and per-base qualities are unavailable. V trim: 5 bases; J trim: 2 bases; unmatched bases: 4. Counted from cysteine to phenylalanine, this CDR3 has 15 amino acids. Only CDR3 DNA remains: 45 bases, in frame from the first base. The germline V gene gives CDR1 as MNHEY and CDR2 as SVGAGI. Using the deep immunoSEQ assay, multiplex PCR amplified TCR CDR3 regions from genomic DNA. Genomic DNA extracted from each cell subset was distributed evenly over all wells of several immunoSEQ 96-well plates, and each plate served as one replicate. For sorted subsets, 150 to 250 ng genomic DNA, equal to 25,000 to 35,000 T cell genomes, was loaded into each replicate PCR. Purified libraries were measured with a Qubit 3.0 fluorometer, size-checked on a Bioanalyzer 2100, and measured again with the KAPA Library Quantification kit. Every immunoSEQ 96-well plate was sequenced on a separate single-read 150-cycle Illumina NextSeq 550 flow cell. The original pipeline was this. Because the immunoSEQ output held only junctional sequences and lacked quality scores, the filtering could not match the filtering applied to full-length reads. Sequences were annotated with PyIR, a Python wrapper for IgBLAST v1.9, and V/J genes and CDR3 were assigned using IMGT germline references. Reads were filtered out if the reads had weak V/J assignments (E-value above 1e-6), no CDR3, stop codons, out-of-frame junctions, or ambiguous translated residues. V3J clonotypes were defined as sequences sharing an identical inferred V gene, J gene, and CDR3 amino acid sequence. Percentage overlap between repertoires was calculated by dividing the number of shared unique clonotypes by the size of the smaller repertoire. Three approaches were used to assess repertoire richness: RTK rarefaction, the Chao1 estimator, and Recon v2.1 estimates of unobserved clonotypes. For all TCRbeta clonotypes obtained by the gDNA method from a few donors, generation probabilities were computed with OLGA. TCRdb limited this immuneACCESS table to in-frame rearrangements with V and J called. A share of clones is missing; checked studies link under half to unresolved V genes, and the rest is unexplained. The DNA gave D and trimming, while V, J and clone size come from that table. Recorded for this sample are around 980,000 clones; about four fifths of them occurred a single time. The ten largest account for 0.6% to 0.7% of the sample.

This entry is derived from a study of shared clonotypes between healthy human individuals (dated by TCRdb to 2018 to 2021). With respect to the entire study: A couple of women and a few men aged 18 to 49 years were included in the cohort. To estimate repertoire size and how much clonotype sharing occurs between individuals, the study deeply sequenced the blood TCR repertoires of roughly 5 healthy adults. For each donor, CD4 naive and CD4 memory were each given three plates, CD8 naive was given two plates, and CD8 memory was given one plate. To increase sequencing depth and limit assay-specific biases, TCR repertoire library preparation and sequencing were carried out by different laboratories using diverse techniques. Leukapheresis yielded between about 0.94 and 8.9 billion PBMCs per donor.

Healthy HIV-negative adults with no recently reported acute infections or vaccinations were included as donors. Every donor was a Caucasian adult residing in Nashville, Tennessee, USA. Magnetic negative selection was used to enrich CD4+ T cells, after which naive cells were positively selected on CD45RA and the negative fraction became the memory subset. After blood collection by leukapheresis, PBMCs were isolated using Ficoll-Histopaque density gradient centrifugation and then cryopreserved in the vapor phase of liquid nitrogen. Analytical flow cytometry was used to check the purity and quantity of every magnetically sorted T cell population. Genomic DNA was isolated from every sorted fraction and measured by UV absorbance on a Nanodrop 2000c. Summary of the overall study and its limitations: Only blood was sampled, and tissue TCR repertoires likely differ from those in blood. Compared with non-shared clonotypes, clonotypes shared by all four sorted-subset donors had higher generation probabilities. Sharing across a few donors was observed for roughly 5.4% of naive CD4, 3% to 3.5% of naive CD8, 2% to 2.5% of memory CD4, and about 0.4% of memory CD8 clonotypes. Larger estimated clonotype richness was generally found for naive subsets than for memory subsets. The genetic and exposure-history diversity represented was limited by the small number of donors. Incomplete sequencing was indicated by rarefaction of sorted-subset datasets, despite the large sequencing depth. Based on pairwise subsampling, the degree of clonotype sharing among donors was expected to be affected by sequencing depth.

The chain joins TRBV6-5 to TRBJ2-2; TRBD1 matches 8 bases in the middle. The source of this sequence is a man between 18 and 29 years old in good health. Some clones in this sample may be carry-over from other donors' samples. The sample comprised memory CD4+ T cells from PBMCs. The sample's cell subset or site, from its label and the paper: CD45RA-negative fraction. The nucleotide sequence is TGTGCCAGCAGTCCCGGACAGGGCAACACCGGGGAGCTGTTTTTT. The resulting protein is CASSPGQGNTGELFF.